A selection of T cell receptor beta chains follows, all from one sample in a study of OX40 agonist ivuxolimab in advanced cancers. TCRdb's table, derived via immunoSEQ multiplex PCR, lists solely in-frame clones and lacks some. The sample includes about 60,000 clones, roughly four fifths of them seen just once. The sequences come from CD4+ or CD8+ T cells sorted from blood, collected in a trial of the OX40 agonist ivuxolimab. All receptors come from an adult with an advanced solid tumor such as melanoma, head and neck, liver or kidney cancer. Both conserved end residues are part of each CDR3. The D gene is left open where the match is weak. Clone sizes are given selectively: once, few, many, or a class where the clone is expanded.

>NA|TRBV7-8|TRBJ2-1|TRBD1
CASSGRQGNEQFF
TGTGCCAGCAGCGGGAGACAGGGTAATGAGCAGTTCTTC
>NA|TRBV5-1|TRBJ1-4|NA
CASSTTGATNEKLFF
TGCGCCAGCAGCACGACAGGTGCAACTAATGAAAAACTGTTTTTT
>NA|TRBV5-8|TRBJ2-7|NA
CASSYDRIYEQYF
TGTGCCAGCAGCTACGACAGGATCTACGAGCAGTACTTC
>NA|TRBV10-3|TRBJ1-5|NA
CAISDRGSDQPQHF
TGTGCCATCAGTGATCGGGGTTCGGATCAGCCCCAGCATTTT
>NA|TRBV5-1|TRBJ2-7|NA
CASREGARVYEQYF
TGCGCCAGCAGGGAGGGGGCGCGGGTCTACGAGCAGTACTTC
>NA|TRBV28|TRBJ2-2|NA
CASSLSLQTPRELFF
TGTGCCAGCAGTTTATCTTTGCAAACCCCCCGGGAGCTGTTTTTT
>NA|TRBV25-1|TRBJ1-2|TRBD1
CASSETGIQLYGYTF
TGTGCCAGCAGTGAGACAGGGATTCAACTCTATGGCTACACCTTC
>NA|TRBV20-1|TRBJ2-5|NA
CSARKETQYF
TGCAGTGCTAGAAAAGAGACCCAGTACTTC
>once|TRBV10-3|TRBJ2-2|NA
CAIRLAPPAGELFF
TGTGCCATCAGATTAGCCCCGCCCGCCGGGGAGCTGTTTTTT
>NA|TRBV7-2|TRBJ2-7|NA
CASSFRVGGEQYF
TGTGCCAGCAGCTTTAGGGTGGGGGGCGAGCAGTACTTC
>once|TRBV30|TRBJ1-4|TRBD1
CAWSGTGLGVGGKLFF
TGTGCCTGGAGCGGGACAGGGTTAGGGGTCGGAGGAAAACTGTTTTTT
>NA|TRBV6-1|TRBJ2-5|TRBD1
CASSEQEGAWETQYF
TGTGCCAGCAGTGAACAAGAGGGGGCCTGGGAGACCCAGTACTTC
>NA|TRBV19|TRBJ1-1|NA
CASSIQGLNTEAFF
TGTGCCAGTAGTATACAGGGCCTGAACACTGAAGCTTTCTTT
>NA|TRBV29-1|TRBJ1-1|TRBD1
CSASLTGVGEAFF
TGCAGCGCCAGTCTGACAGGGGTGGGTGAAGCTTTCTTT
>NA|TRBV30|TRBJ1-4|NA
CAWSPREKLFF
TGTGCCTGGAGTCCGAGGGAAAAACTGTTTTTT
>NA|TRBV5-4|TRBJ2-3|NA
CASNNGSRTDTQYF
TGTGCCAGCAATAATGGGTCTCGCACAGATACGCAGTATTTT
>NA|TRBV5-1|TRBJ2-7|NA
CASSLATTSYEQYF
TGCGCCAGCAGCTTGGCCACTACCTCCTACGAGCAGTACTTC
>NA|TRBV19|TRBJ1-3|NA
CASSIPLRSGNTIYF
TGTGCCAGTAGTATTCCACTCCGATCTGGAAACACCATATATTTT
>NA|TRBV7-9|TRBJ2-3|NA
CASSLMRQLSTDTQYF
TGTGCCAGCAGCTTAATGCGGCAACTTAGCACAGATACGCAGTATTTT
>NA|TRBV4-1|TRBJ2-7|TRBD1
CASSQVGQGYEQYF
TGCGCCAGCAGCCAAGTGGGACAGGGGTACGAGCAGTACTTC
>few|TRBV19|TRBJ1-5|NA
CASTTRGPQPQHF
TGTGCCAGTACGACAAGGGGCCCTCAGCCCCAGCATTTT
>NA|TRBV18|TRBJ1-1|TRBD1
CASSQTMTGMNTEAFF
TGTGCCAGCTCACAGACGATGACAGGGATGAACACTGAAGCTTTCTTT
>NA|TRBV7-2|TRBJ2-5|NA
CASSFSDQETQYF
TGTGCCAGCAGCTTCTCCGATCAAGAGACCCAGTACTTC
>NA|TRBV10-2|TRBJ1-5|NA
CASSESGLNQPQHF
TGCGCCAGCAGTGAGTCGGGTTTGAATCAGCCCCAGCATTTT
>NA|TRBV18|TRBJ1-5|TRBD1
CASSSGTAASNQPQHF
TGTGCCAGCTCGTCAGGGACAGCAGCGAGCAATCAGCCCCAGCATTTT
>once|TRBV27|TRBJ1-2|NA
CASSSGGLDYGYTF
TGTGCCAGCAGCTCGGGAGGGTTGGACTATGGCTACACCTTC
>NA|TRBV10-3|TRBJ1-6|TRBD1
CAISESTGGRSPLHF
TGTGCCATCAGTGAGTCAACAGGGGGCCGTTCACCCCTCCACTTT
>NA|TRBV5-4|TRBJ1-6|TRBD1
CASSAGQGGDSPLHF
TGTGCCAGCAGCGCCGGACAGGGGGGAGATTCACCCCTCCACTTT
>many|TRBV5-1|TRBJ1-1|NA
CASSLQTSNTEAFF
TGCGCCAGCAGCTTACAGACGTCGAACACTGAAGCTTTCTTT
>once|TRBV29-1|TRBJ2-3|NA
CSVGTIDTQYF
TGCAGCGTAGGCACGATAGATACGCAGTATTTT
>many|TRBV6-1|TRBJ1-5|TRBD1
CASSGGTGGFQPQHF
TGTGCCAGCAGCGGCGGGACAGGGGGCTTTCAGCCCCAGCATTTT
>NA|TRBV2|TRBJ2-7|NA
CASSGGYEQYF
TGTGCCAGCAGTGGGGGCTACGAGCAGTACTTC
>many|TRBV7-2|TRBJ2-7|NA
CASSAQGLGEQYF
TGTGCCAGCAGCGCTCAGGGATTGGGAGAGCAGTACTTC